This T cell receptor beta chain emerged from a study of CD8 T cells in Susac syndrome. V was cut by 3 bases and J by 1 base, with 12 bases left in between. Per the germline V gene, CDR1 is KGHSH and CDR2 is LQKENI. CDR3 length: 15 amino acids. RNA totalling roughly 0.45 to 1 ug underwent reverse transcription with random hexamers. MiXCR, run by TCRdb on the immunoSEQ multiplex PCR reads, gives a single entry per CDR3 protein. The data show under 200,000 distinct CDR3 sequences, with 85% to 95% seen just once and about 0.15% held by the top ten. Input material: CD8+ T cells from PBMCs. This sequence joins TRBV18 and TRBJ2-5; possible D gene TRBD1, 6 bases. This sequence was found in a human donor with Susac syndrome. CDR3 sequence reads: CASSPEGQFQETQYF. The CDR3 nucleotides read TGTGCCAGCTCACCGGAAGGACAGTTCCAAGAGACCCAGTACTTC.